Given below is one TCR beta chain in context. Its antigen is as yet unknown. This sample is drawn from a study of shared clonotypes between healthy human individuals. Study conclusions and caveats: Relative to their counterparts shared across all four donors, non-shared clonotypes exhibited diminished generation probabilities.

TCRdb's table, derived via immunoSEQ multiplex PCR, lists solely in-frame clones and lacks some. The repertoire has approximately 2.5 million clones, roughly 92% of them found once; the top ten carry roughly 0.14%. V lost 6 bases and J lost 1, with 15 bases in between. The germline V gene encodes CDR1 MNHEY and CDR2 SMNVEV (reference sequence). The CDR3 spans 15 residues. The V call is TRBV27, the J call TRBJ1-1; D is unresolved. This sequence originates from a man aged 18-30 years in good health. Source material: naive CD4+ T cells sorted from blood. Stated subset: CD45RA+ positively selected. CDR3 residues: CASSPEVSWNTEAFF. Here the CDR3 DNA reads TGTGCCAGCAGCCCCGAGGTATCGTGGAACACTGAAGCTTTCTTT.